This T cell receptor (beta chain) was captured by sequencing in a study of T-cell reconstitution after alpha-beta-depleted transplantation in children. The V gene lost 4 bases and the J gene lost 3 bases, with 8 bases spanning the gap. This CDR3 is built from 13 residues. CDR1 MGHDK and CDR2 SYGVNS come from the germline V gene. Unique molecular identifiers were incorporated during preparation of the TCRbeta library. TCRdb redid the calling of the PCR reads with MiXCR, one entry per CDR3 protein. The data hold roughly 180,000 distinct CDR3 sequences, with less than 15% observed a single time. This clonotype was picked up many times.

The rearrangement joins TRBV25-1 to TRBJ2-3; no clear D. The sequencing used PBMCs from the stem cell graft donor, collected from the stem cell graft. The clonotype originates from a human donor who donated a stem cell graft to a child with acute lymphoblastic leukemia. CDR3 in DNA: TGTGCCAGCAGTGCCAGAGCGACAGATACGCAGTATTTT. Protein: CASSARATDTQYF. Filled out from reference TRBV25-1 and TRBJ2-3, the complete variable domain reads EADIYQTPRYLVIGTGKKITLECSQTMGHDKMYWYQQDPGMELHLIHYSYGVNSTEKGDLSSESTVSRIRTEHFPLTLESARPSHTSQYLCASSARATDTQYFGPGTRLTVL.